The sequence of this TCR beta chain was determined in a study of blood T cell repertoires in COVID-19. Study information: Whether acute or convalescent, the COVID-19 samples came from the United States, Italy and Spain. From T cells, B-cell-depleted T cells, or PBMCs came the material, which was cDNA or gDNA.

In the original workflow: Researchers report that nucleated cell counts were estimated from reference gene primer amplification. Only in-frame clones appear in the TCRdb table, and some are missing; sequencing was by immunoSEQ multiplex PCR. V, J and clone size reflect that table, while D and trimming were determined from the DNA. Among 150,000 to 200,000 clones listed, more than 75% were seen once. Material: peripheral blood. The receptor was derived from a man aged 35 to 55 with active or convalescent COVID-19.

The CDR3 region has the DNA TGTGCCAGCAGCTTTAGCGGGGGGGCTACAGATACGCAGTATTTT. Protein product: CASSFSGGATDTQYF. This sequence joins TRBV11-2 and TRBJ2-3; the match to TRBD2 covers 11 bases. Per germline, CDR1 SGHAT and CDR2 FQNNGV. CDR3 length: 15 amino acids. The V gene end was trimmed by 3 bases and the J gene end by 3 bases; junction bases not matched to a gene: 2.